Below are 3 T cell receptor beta chains sequenced from a single sample in a study of T cells after yellow fever vaccination. TCRdb re-analysed the 5' RACE reads in MiXCR, keeping a single row per CDR3 protein. Seen here are 300,000 to 400,000 distinct CDR3 sequences, about 12% observed once, and the top ten hold approximately 3.3%. The sample consisted of CD4+ T cells sorted from PBMCs, taken 15 days after the yellow fever booster vaccination. All receptors come from a young man who received the YFV17D yellow fever vaccine.

The chain carries TRBV11-2 and TRBJ1-5, with a weak D call TRBD1 (6 bases). V was trimmed by 5 bases and J by 5 bases, leaving 13 bases between them. The CDR3 length is 14 residues. Per the germline V gene, CDR1 is SGHAT and CDR2 is FQNNGV. The CDR3 region is CASSITGNHQPQHF. Written as DNA, the CDR3 is TGTGCCAGCAGCATAACAGGGAACCATCAGCCCCAGCATTTT.

This clonotype was seen a few times. The chain uses TRBV7-2 and TRBJ1-5, with a tentative D call TRBD1 (6 bases). The CDR3 is 13 residues long. The V end lost 7 bases, the J end lost 7 bases, and 14 bases lay between the germline ends. The germline gives CDR1 SGHTA, CDR2 FQGNSA. CDR3 DNA sequence: TGTGCCAGCACTCAACAGGGAGGGCAGCCCCAGCATTTT. This codes for CASTQQGGQPQHF.

V gene TRBV6-6 combines with J gene TRBJ2-2; TRBD1 matches 9 bases. The CDR3 is 15 amino acids. Germline V gene sequence: CDR1 MNHNY, CDR2 SVGAGI (reference sequence). V trimming: 7 bases; J trimming: 5 bases; junction bases outside the gene matches: 8. Here the CDR3 reads CASTLGQGRTGELFF. The CDR3 nucleotides read TGTGCCAGCACACTGGGACAGGGAAGGACCGGGGAGCTGTTTTTT.